Below, 31 T cell receptor beta chains from the same sample are listed, as sequenced in a study of T cell responses to AZD1222 COVID-19 vaccine. Profiled with immunoSEQ multiplex PCR; TCRdb holds only in-frame clones, not every one. The sample lists under 75,000 clones, roughly 90% occurring once. The sequences come from peripheral blood, collected on day 0 of AZD1222 vaccination. The source is an adult in good health.

The chain links TRBV4-1 to TRBJ2-7; tentative D call: TRBD1 (6 bases). Trimming took 4 bases from V and 4 from J, leaving 14 bases between them. The CDR3 length is 14 residues. The V gene's germline CDR1 is MGHRA and CDR2 YSYEKL. The CDR3 sequence is CASSLPGQLYEQYF. In nucleotides, the CDR3 is TGCGCCAGCAGCCTCCCGGGACAACTATACGAGCAGTACTTC.

The CDR3 region is CASSPRTRVLSSTDTQYF. The DNA for the CDR3 is TGTGCCAGTAGCCCACGGACAAGAGTTCTTTCTAGCACAGATACGCAGTATTTT. This chain uses TRBV19 with TRBJ2-3; tentative D call: TRBD1 (5 bases). V gave up 6 bases and J gave up 0 bases, with 22 bases separating them. The CDR3 totals 18 residues. Germline-derived CDR1 and CDR2 are LNHDA and SQIVND (reference sequence).

V is TRBV27 and J is TRBJ1-5, with a possible D match to TRBD1 (5 bases). Germline V gene data show CDR1 as MNHEY and CDR2 as SMNVEV (reference sequence). Trimming shortened V by 2 bases and J by 7 bases, and 12 bases separated the two germline ends. The CDR3 runs to 14 residues. The CDR3: CASSLSQGSQPQHF. The CDR3 DNA reads as TGTGCCAGCAGTTTAAGCCAGGGCAGCCAGCCCCAGCATTTT.

The chain carries TRBV7-2 and TRBJ2-5; possibly TRBD1 or TRBD2 for D (5 bases each). V was clipped by 1 base and J by 5 bases, with 14 bases between them. This CDR3 spans 15 amino acids. CDR1 is SGHTA and CDR2 is FQGNSA in the germline V gene. DNA for the CDR3: TGTGCCAGCAGCTTAGGGGGGTCGCGCCGGGAGACCCAGTACTTC. Protein sequence: CASSLGGSRRETQYF.

This clone was found many times. The J gene is TRBJ2-1, the V gene TRBV5-4; the match to TRBD2 covers 8 bases. CDR1 and CDR2 (germline): SGHNT, YYREEE (reference sequence). The ends lost 9 bases at V and 7 bases at J; junction bases unmatched: 12. CDR3 length equals 14 residues. Here the CDR3 reads CAMEWREVWNEQFF. CDR3 bases: TGTGCCATGGAATGGCGGGAGGTTTGGAATGAGCAGTTCTTC.

The chain is built from TRBV20-1 and TRBJ2-2; D unclear. Germline V gene data show CDR1 as DFQATT and CDR2 as SNEGSKA (reference sequence). V was cut by 3 bases and J by 7 bases, with 15 bases left in between. This CDR3 contains 14 residues. The CDR3 here is CSASSVLTRGELFF. The CDR3 coding sequence is TGCAGTGCTAGTAGTGTCCTAACTCGCGGGGAGCTGTTTTTT.

This sequence joins TRBV28 and TRBJ1-1, with 8 nucleotides matching TRBD1. Germline loops: CDR1 MDHEN, CDR2 SYDVKM. This CDR3 contains 14 residues. The V and J ends lost 6 bases and 6 bases, in that order; junction bases with no gene match: 9. This CDR3 reads CASRSGGSRSEAFF. CDR3 nucleotide sequence: TGTGCCAGCAGGTCAGGGGGCTCTCGCTCTGAAGCTTTCTTT. The full variable domain, in which reference TRBV28 and TRBJ1-1 provide the parts outside the CDR3, is DVKVTQSSRYLVKRTGEKVFLECVQDMDHENMFWYRQDPGLGLRLIYFSYDVKMKEKGDIPEGYSVSREKKERFSLILESASTNQTSMYLCASRSGGSRSEAFFGQGTRLTVV.

V gene TRBV4-2 combines with J gene TRBJ1-2, with a weak D call TRBD1 (5 bases). CDR1 is LGHNA, CDR2 YNFKEQ, per germline. V shed 1 base and J shed 4 bases, with 13 bases lying between them. The CDR3 contains 15 residues. CDR3 nucleotide sequence: TGTGCCAGCAGCCAAGGCAGGGATACTTTCTATGGCTACACCTTC. This translates into CASSQGRDTFYGYTF.

The chain is built from TRBV19 and TRBJ1-5; D is possibly TRBD1 (6 bases). Germline V lookup: CDR1 LNHDA, CDR2 SQIVND (reference sequence). The CDR3 sequence is 16 residues long. V was trimmed by 3 bases and J by 3 bases, leaving 15 bases between them. The CDR3 nucleotides read TGTGCCAGTAGTATGGGGACATACCAACCCAATCAGCCCCAGCATTTT. This encodes CASSMGTYQPNQPQHF.

The gene calls are TRBV6-6 and TRBJ1-1; 8 nucleotides line up with TRBD1. The CDR3 covers 13 residues. V lost 6 bases to trimming and J lost 5 bases; unmatched junction nucleotides: 5. Germline V gene lookup returns CDR1 MNHNY and CDR2 SVGAGI (reference sequence). CDR3 nucleotides: TGTGCCAGCAGCCTCAGGGGGCAAACTGAAGCTTTCTTT. This gives the protein CASSLRGQTEAFF.

The CDR3 DNA reads as TGTGCCAGCAGTTTGCACCTCCGACAGGGAACTCTCTACGAGCAGTACTTC. This sequence encodes CASSLHLRQGTLYEQYF. The chain joins TRBV28 to TRBJ2-7; 7 bases match TRBD1. The length of the CDR3 is 17 residues. V lost 3 bases and J lost 3; bases outside the gene matches: 14. CDR1 and CDR2 from the germline V gene are MDHEN and SYDVKM. Full variable domain (missing parts from reference TRBV28 and TRBJ2-7): DVKVTQSSRYLVKRTGEKVFLECVQDMDHENMFWYRQDPGLGLRLIYFSYDVKMKEKGDIPEGYSVSREKKERFSLILESASTNQTSMYLCASSLHLRQGTLYEQYFGPGTRLTVT.

The chain links TRBV7-9 to TRBJ1-5, with unresolved D. Germline V gene sequence: CDR1 SEHNR, CDR2 FQNEAQ (reference sequence). This CDR3 has 12 amino acids. The germline V and J ends were trimmed by 1 base and 6 bases, with 4 bases remaining between them. The CDR3 loop reads CASSLEGQPQHF. As DNA, the CDR3 is TGTGCCAGCAGCTTAGAGGGTCAGCCCCAGCATTTT.

The rearrangement links TRBV6-5 to TRBJ2-7; 8 bases align to TRBD1. V was pared by 6 bases and J by 3 bases, with 10 bases of the junction left unmatched. Germline V gene sequence: CDR1 MNHEY, CDR2 SVGAGI. The CDR3 is 15 amino acids. DNA of the CDR3: TGTGCCAGCAGCCAGACAGGGGTACTTTTCTACGAGCAGTACTTC. Protein sequence: CASSQTGVLFYEQYF.

The CDR3 loop reads CASSTTSGGAQFF. The CDR3 DNA is TGTGCCAGCAGTACGACTAGCGGGGGGGCTCAGTTCTTC. The V and J genes are TRBV6-5 and TRBJ2-1; TRBD2 matches 14 bases. CDR1 MNHEY and CDR2 SVGAGI come from the germline V gene. The CDR3 has 13 residues. The trim removed 5 bases at V and 13 bases at J, leaving 4 bases unmatched.

V and J are TRBV7-8 and TRBJ2-3; tentative D call: TRBD1 (7 bases). Germline CDR1 is SGHVS and CDR2 is FQNEAQ. The V end was cut by 4 bases, the J end by 5 bases, with 19 bases between. This CDR3 is 16 amino acids long. CDR3 amino acids: CASSSTWRGQGDTQYF. CDR3 sequence (DNA): TGTGCCAGCAGCTCAACCTGGAGGGGGCAAGGAGATACGCAGTATTTT.

This rearrangement joins TRBV6-1 to TRBJ2-3, with 11 nucleotides matching TRBD1. The CDR3 contains 14 residues. From germline, CDR1 is MNHNS and CDR2 SASEGT. Germline trimming cut 3 bases from V and 4 bases from J; bases unmatched to any gene: 0. CDR3 DNA sequence: TGTGCCAGCAGTGAGGGACAGGGGGCAGATACGCAGTATTTT. Translating it yields CASSEGQGADTQYF.

This rearrangement joins TRBV7-6 to TRBJ1-1; a possible D gene is TRBD1 (5 bases). The CDR3 runs 15 residues. Germline assignment: CDR1 SGHVS and CDR2 FNYEAQ. V was shortened by 5 bases and J by 1 base, with 14 bases between the two germline ends. DNA for the CDR3: TGTGCCAGCAGCACCCAGGGCCGGGGGAACACTGAAGCTTTCTTT. Translation gives CASSTQGRGNTEAFF.

This clone came up a few times. CDR3 residues: CASSDQDNFAEAFF. The CDR3 DNA reads as TGTGCCAGCAGTGACCAGGATAACTTCGCTGAAGCTTTCTTT. The chain uses TRBV25-1 and TRBJ1-1; D gene unclear. The CDR3 is 14 amino acids. Germline lookup yields CDR1 MGHDK and CDR2 SYGVNS. Between the trimmed V and J ends, which lost 3 bases and 6 bases, there was a span of 14 bases.

The rearrangement uses TRBV6-2 or TRBV6-3 and TRBJ2-7; D gene ambiguous. V lost 2 bases, J lost 4 bases, and 3 bases lay in between. Per germline, CDR1 MNHEY and CDR2 SVGEGT. The CDR3 has 11 residues. CDR3 loop: CASSYAYEQYF. CDR3 coding DNA: TGTGCCAGCAGTTACGCTTACGAGCAGTACTTC.

The chain uses TRBV7-2 and TRBJ2-7; D assignment may be TRBD1 or TRBD2 (5 bases each). The length of the CDR3 is 15 residues. Between the trimmed V and J ends, which lost 1 base and 2 bases, there was a span of 12 bases. Germline lookup yields CDR1 SGHTA and CDR2 FQGNSA. The CDR3 region has the DNA TGTGCCAGCAGCTTAGAGGGGACGGTTACCTACGAGCAGTACTTC. This gives the protein CASSLEGTVTYEQYF. The whole variable domain, remainder taken from reference TRBV7-2 and TRBJ2-7, is GAGVSQSPSNKVTEKGKDVELRCDPISGHTALYWYRQSLGQGLEFLIYFQGNSAPDKSGLPSDRFSAERTGGSVSTLTIQRTQQEDSAVYLCASSLEGTVTYEQYFGPGTRLTVT.

This chain connects TRBV6-2 or TRBV6-3 to TRBJ1-4; D is ambiguous. This CDR3 has 12 residues. V was pared by 1 base and J by 5 bases, with 2 bases between. The germline CDR1 and CDR2 sequences are MNHEY and SVGEGT. The CDR3, as DNA: TGTGCCAGCAGTTACTACAATGAAAAACTGTTTTTT. Residues: CASSYYNEKLFF.

The CDR3 DNA is TGTGCCAAGGGACAAACTGAAGCTTTCTTT. Its protein is CAKGQTEAFF. The chain is built from TRBV6-4 and TRBJ1-1; tentatively, D is TRBD1 (6 bases). This CDR3 spans 10 amino acids. The germline gives CDR1 MRHNA, CDR2 SNTAGT. V was cut by 10 bases and J by 5 bases, with 8 bases left in between.

The genes are TRBV6-5 and TRBJ1-2, with unresolved D. Germline-derived CDR1 and CDR2 are MNHEY and SVGAGI. The CDR3 consists of 13 residues. The V and J ends lost 2 bases and 7 bases respectively, with 11 bases between them. As DNA, the CDR3 is TGTGCCAGCAGTTACGTCCCGGGCTCTGGCTACACCTTC. It codes for CASSYVPGSGYTF.

CDR3 sequence: CASSLGQGNYEQYF. CDR3 DNA: TGTGCCAGCTCGCTGGGACAGGGAAACTACGAGCAGTACTTC. The chain is built from TRBV18 and TRBJ2-7; 9 positions agree with TRBD1. Per the germline V gene, CDR1 is KGHSH and CDR2 is LQKENI. The CDR3 extends over 14 amino acids. Unmatched junction bases numbered 6, after V lost 6 bases and J lost 3 bases.

In its sample, this clone was seen a few times. The rearrangement uses TRBV5-1 and TRBJ1-4; no clear D gene. This CDR3 spans 14 amino acids. Looked up from germline, CDR1 is SGHRS and CDR2 is YFSETQ. Trimming shortened V by 1 base and J by 7 bases, and 11 bases separated the two germline ends. DNA for the CDR3: TGCGCCAGCAGCTTGCTAGGGTCTGGTGAAAAACTGTTTTTT. Protein: CASSLLGSGEKLFF.

The CDR3 is CASSLDLAGAGEPTDTQYF. CDR3 DNA: TGTGCCAGCAGCTTAGATCTTGCGGGGGCGGGGGAACCCACAGATACGCAGTATTTT. The chain joins TRBV11-3 to TRBJ2-3; maybe TRBD2 (7 bases). The CDR3 has 19 residues. CDR1 and CDR2 (germline): SGHNT, YENEEA. Between the trimmed V and J ends, which lost 0 bases and 2 bases, there was a span of 21 bases.

The V call is TRBV7-2, the J call TRBJ1-1; perhaps TRBD1 as D (5 bases). The CDR3 length is 17 residues. Between the trimmed V and J ends, which lost 0 bases and 4 bases, there was a span of 18 bases. CDR1 and CDR2 from the germline V gene are SGHTA and FQGNSA. In nucleotides, the CDR3 is TGTGCCAGCAGCTTAGCCGTTATTTCGGGACGGGTCACTGAAGCTTTCTTT. This gives the protein CASSLAVISGRVTEAFF.

V and J are TRBV29-1 and TRBJ2-1; 12 bases match TRBD2. The V gene end was trimmed by 6 bases and the J gene end by 8 bases; junction bases not matched to a gene: 5. Looked up from germline, CDR1 is SQVTM and CDR2 is ANQGSEA. The CDR3 loop spans 13 amino acids. DNA for the CDR3: TGCAGCGTAAGACTAGCGGGAGTCGATGAGCAGTTCTTC. It translates to CSVRLAGVDEQFF.

The chain links TRBV27 to TRBJ2-7, with D perhaps matching TRBD2 (5 bases). Trimming took off 2 bases at V and 3 bases at J, with 8 bases between the two ends. The CDR3 extends over 13 amino acids. Germline CDR1 and CDR2: MNHEY and SMNVEV (reference sequence). The DNA for the CDR3 is TGTGCCAGCAGTTTACCGGGGAGCTACGAGCAGTACTTC. Its translation is CASSLPGSYEQYF.

This chain joins TRBV7-6 and TRBJ2-1, with TRBD2 matching 10 bases. Looked up from germline, CDR1 is SGHVS and CDR2 is FNYEAQ. The CDR3 loop spans 16 amino acids. V was pared by 0 bases and J by 3 bases, with 2 bases of the junction left unmatched. Written as DNA, the CDR3 is TGTGCCAGCAGCTTAGCATCTAGCGGGGGCTACAATGAGCAGTTCTTC. Translation: CASSLASSGGYNEQFF.

For the CDR3, the DNA is TGTGCCAGCAGCCAAGATCGATCACCCCTCCACTTT. It is translated as CASSQDRSPLHF. This sequence joins TRBV4-2 and TRBJ1-6; D not resolved. In germline, CDR1 is LGHNA, CDR2 YNFKEQ. The length of the CDR3 is 12 residues. Between the trimmed V and J ends, which lost 0 bases and 10 bases, there was a span of 4 bases.